A single sample is the source of the 22 T cell receptor beta chains below, sequenced in a study of circulating CD8 cells and anti-PD-1 response in melanoma. Live CD3+CD8+TCRalphabeta+ cells were sorted into four subsets by PD-1 and/or TIGIT. TCR libraries were prepared from around 15 ng of total RNA with the QIAseq Immune Repertoire TCR panel. TCRdb called the reads again in MiXCR, with one record for every CDR3 protein. The sample lists about 700 distinct CDR3 sequences; about 13% were seen once. The sequencing here drew on CD8+ T cells from PBMCs, taken at baseline or after one month of anti-PD-1 therapy (not recorded which). The receptors were gathered from a human donor with melanoma.

Within the sample, this clonotype is medium-sized. V usage is TRBV28 and J usage is TRBJ1-4, with D perhaps TRBD1 (5 bases). Germline CDR1 MDHEN, CDR2 SYDVKM. This CDR3 has 13 amino acids. Trimming removed 5 bases at V and 6 bases at J, with 10 bases between. Here the CDR3 DNA reads TGTGCCAGCAGTGCGGGAGGGGATGAAAAACTGTTTTTT. As protein: CASSAGGDEKLFF.

This sequence joins TRBV5-5 and TRBJ2-3, with a possible D match to TRBD2 (7 bases). The CDR3 loop spans 16 amino acids. With 4 bases removed from V and 4 bases from J, the gap between germline ends came to 19 bases. Germline CDR1 SGHKS, CDR2 YYEKEE (reference sequence). The CDR3 protein is CASSPEGAGASDTQYF. The CDR3 bases are TGTGCCAGCAGCCCCGAAGGGGCGGGGGCCTCAGATACGCAGTATTTT.

This clonotype is termed hyperexpanded. The chain carries TRBV5-8 and TRBJ2-1; 9 bases are shared with TRBD2. The CDR3 has 14 amino acids. CDR1 and CDR2 from the germline V gene are SGHTS and YDEGEE. V lost 7 bases and J lost 3; bases outside the gene matches: 5. In nucleotides, the CDR3 is TGTGCCAGCTTGGAGACTAGCGGCTACAATGAGCAGTTCTTC. It encodes CASLETSGYNEQFF.

In its sample, this clonotype ranks as medium-sized. The chain joins TRBV20-1 to TRBJ2-3; 8 nucleotides line up with TRBD1. This CDR3 is 18 amino acids long. Germline V CDR1 and CDR2: DFQATT, SNEGSKA (reference sequence). V shed 0 bases and J 0 bases; nucleotides not matched to a gene: 11. CDR3 in DNA: TGCAGTGCTAGAGATCGGGACAGGCCCCTAGCTAGCACAGATACGCAGTATTTT. It is translated as CSARDRDRPLASTDTQYF.

The chain joins TRBV11-2 to TRBJ1-1; possibly TRBD1 for D (5 bases). The CDR3 extends over 12 amino acids. The germline gives CDR1 SGHAT, CDR2 FQNNGV. Trimming shortened V by 1 base and J by 11 bases, and 11 bases separated the two germline ends. The CDR3: CASSLGGGYAFF. The DNA of the CDR3 is TGTGCCAGCAGCTTAGGGGGGGGATACGCTTTCTTT.

This clonotype showed up just a few times. The chain carries TRBV27 and TRBJ2-4; perhaps TRBD1 as D (6 bases). This CDR3 is built from 14 residues. V lost 5 bases and J 8 bases, leaving 16 bases between the germline ends. Germline V gene sequence: CDR1 MNHEY, CDR2 SMNVEV (reference sequence). For the CDR3, the DNA is TGTGCCAGCAGTGACCGGCCCAGGGGAGACATTCAGTACTTC. This encodes CASSDRPRGDIQYF.

In this sample, this clonotype is medium-sized. V and J are TRBV9 and TRBJ2-1, with 8 positions matching TRBD1. The CDR3 extends over 14 amino acids. Germline V gene lookup returns CDR1 SGDLS and CDR2 YYNGEE. J gave up 10 bases and V 0 bases, and 6 bases lay outside the gene matches. The CDR3, as DNA: TGTGCCAGCAGCGTAGCGGACAGGGTGAACGAGCAGTTCTTC. Translated, it gives CASSVADRVNEQFF. Supplemented by reference TRBV9 and TRBJ2-1, the full variable domain reads DSGVTQTPKHLITATGQRVTLRCSPRSGDLSVYWYQQSLDQGLQFLIQYYNGEERAKGNILERFSAQQFPDLHSELNLSSLELGDSALYFCASSVADRVNEQFFGPGTRLTVL.

Relative to its sample, this clonotype is medium-sized. V and J are TRBV5-1 and TRBJ2-7; D is uncertain. Trimming left V 4 bases short and J 2 bases short, with 7 bases between. The CDR3 extends over 12 amino acids. The germline gives CDR1 SGHRS, CDR2 YFSETQ. Written as DNA, the CDR3 is TGCGCCAGCAGCCCCCAGGCCTACGAGCAGTACTTC. As protein: CASSPQAYEQYF. The variable domain in full, completed from reference TRBV5-1 and TRBJ2-7, reads KAGVTQTPRYLIKTRGQQVTLSCSPISGHRSVSWYQQTPGQGLQFLFEYFSETQRNKGNFPGRFSGRQFSNSRSEMNVSTLELGDSALYLCASSPQAYEQYFGPGTRLTVT.

In its sample, this clonotype ranks as medium-sized. DNA of the CDR3: TGTGCCACCAGTGATTCCGGGACAGGGGGCGAGGATACGCAGTATTTT. This codes for CATSDSGTGGEDTQYF. The chain is built from TRBV24-1 and TRBJ2-3, with TRBD1 matching 12 bases. Germline CDR1 KGHDR, CDR2 SFDVKD. The CDR3 extends over 16 amino acids. Unmatched junction bases numbered 5, after V lost 2 bases and J lost 6 bases.

This clonotype has more than one count but fewer than ten. V usage is TRBV28 and J usage is TRBJ2-5; TRBD1 matches 11 bases. Losses at the gene ends were 5 bases for V and 5 bases for J; bases not matched to a gene: 7. Germline V gene sequence: CDR1 MDHEN, CDR2 SYDVKM. The CDR3 is 15 residues long. The CDR3 DNA reads TGTGCCAGCAGTGCGGACAGGGGGCAGGGGGAGACCCAGTACTTC. Translating gives CASSADRGQGETQYF.

By proportion, this clonotype is large. This sequence joins TRBV28 and TRBJ2-1; D ambiguous. Germline lookup yields CDR1 MDHEN and CDR2 SYDVKM. Trimming removed 2 bases from V and 8 bases from J, with 4 bases in between. This CDR3 region has 11 residues. CDR3 sequence: CASSLLDEQFF. CDR3 bases: TGTGCCAGCAGTTTACTCGATGAGCAGTTCTTC.

By share of the sample, this clonotype is large. The chain uses TRBV4-1 and TRBJ1-1; 9 nucleotides match TRBD1. Trimming at V came to 4 bases and at J to 0 bases, leaving 6 bases not matched to a gene. Looked up from germline, CDR1 is MGHRA and CDR2 is YSYEKL. This CDR3 spans 16 amino acids. The CDR3 DNA is TGCGCCAGCAGCCCGGTACAGGGGGCTCTGAACACTGAAGCTTTCTTT. Translated: CASSPVQGALNTEAFF.

This clonotype was seen a handful of times. The chain is built from TRBV19 and TRBJ2-7, with 8 bases matching TRBD1. J was trimmed by 2 bases and V by 8 bases; bases with no gene match: 2. The CDR3 consists of 12 residues. Germline V lookup: CDR1 LNHDA, CDR2 SQIVND (reference sequence). CDR3 sequence reads: CASSQGAYEQYF. The CDR3 DNA is TGTGCCAGTTCACAGGGGGCCTACGAGCAGTACTTC.

This clonotype was detected only a few times. A clone one base away is much larger, so this may be a read error. This rearrangement joins TRBV27 to TRBJ2-5; D is unclear. The V gene's germline CDR1 is MNHEY and CDR2 SMNVEV (reference sequence). The CDR3 extends over 13 amino acids. CDR3 sequence reads: CASSLWSQEAQYF. The CDR3 DNA reads TGTGCCAGCAGTTTATGGTCGCAAGAGGCCCAGTACTTC.

This clonotype is labeled as large (0.1 to 1%). The chain joins TRBV19 to TRBJ2-7; D is uncertain. Trimming shortened V by 3 bases and J by 3 bases, and 15 bases separated the two germline ends. Germline CDR1 is LNHDA and CDR2 is SQIVND (reference sequence). The CDR3 sequence is 15 residues long. The CDR3 DNA reads as TGTGCCAGTAGTATCAGCGACGGCAGCTACTACGAGCAGTACTTC. Residues: CASSISDGSYYEQYF.

Judged by abundance, this clonotype is large (0.1 to 1%). The gene calls are TRBV29-1 and TRBJ2-7, with D hard to call. Trimming removed 1 base from V and 5 bases from J, with 15 bases in between. The CDR3 runs 14 residues. Germline V gene sequence: CDR1 SQVTM, CDR2 ANQGSEA. CDR3 DNA: TGCAGCGTTGAAGGGCCCGTGAATTTGAACGAGCAGTACTTC. It codes for CSVEGPVNLNEQYF.

This clonotype is large in the sample. V and J are TRBV27 and TRBJ1-5; D is perhaps TRBD1 (6 bases). Looked up from germline, CDR1 is MNHEY and CDR2 is SMNVEV (reference sequence). CDR3 length: 15 amino acids. Deletions cut 8 bases from V and 5 bases from J, with 19 bases between. The CDR3 DNA follows: TGTGCCAGCCGCCCCCGACCGGCAGGGGATCAGCCCCAGCATTTT. Its protein product is CASRPRPAGDQPQHF.

The V gene is TRBV19, the J gene TRBJ1-2; tentatively, D is TRBD1 (6 bases). The CDR3 consists of 15 residues. Between the trimmed V and J ends, which lost 7 bases and 2 bases, there was a span of 17 bases. The V gene's germline CDR1 is LNHDA and CDR2 SQIVND (reference sequence). As DNA, the CDR3 is TGTGCCAGTACTCAAGCGGACAGACCCAACTATGGCTACACCTTC. Its protein product is CASTQADRPNYGYTF.

The chain uses TRBV27 and TRBJ2-7; 8 bases are shared with TRBD1. The CDR3 sequence is 16 residues long. The germline V gene has CDR1 MNHEY and CDR2 SMNVEV (reference sequence). J lost 5 bases, V lost 6 bases, and 15 bases had no gene match. CDR3 nucleotides: TGTGCCAGCAGCAGCCCTCTCGGACAGGGACACAACGAGCAGTACTTC. This codes for CASSSPLGQGHNEQYF.

By its share, this clonotype is medium-sized. CDR3 loop: CASSPYSTDTQYF. CDR3 DNA sequence: TGTGCCAGTAGTCCATACAGCACAGATACGCAGTATTTT. The V gene is TRBV19, the J gene TRBJ2-3; D ambiguous. Germline loops: CDR1 LNHDA, CDR2 SQIVND (reference sequence). Trimming took 5 bases from V and 0 from J, leaving 6 bases between them. CDR3 length: 13 residues.

By sample share, this clonotype is large (0.1 to 1%). The chain has TRBV25-1 and TRBJ2-7, with D unclear. This CDR3 region has 13 residues. From germline, CDR1 is MGHDK and CDR2 SYGVNS. The germline V and J ends were trimmed by 4 bases and 2 bases, with 9 bases remaining between them. In DNA form, the CDR3 reads TGTGCCAGCAGTGCTTCACTAACCTACGAGCAGTACTTC. It codes for CASSASLTYEQYF.

This clonotype ranks as medium-sized (0.01 to 0.1%). The rearrangement links TRBV4-1 to TRBJ2-1, with TRBD2 as a possible D gene (6 bases). Trimming took off 1 base at V and 4 bases at J, with 14 bases between the two ends. The CDR3 is 16 residues long. CDR1 MGHRA and CDR2 YSYEKL come from the germline V gene. The CDR3 protein is CASSQVAGTQYNEQFF. CDR3 DNA sequence: TGCGCCAGCAGCCAAGTTGCGGGGACGCAGTACAATGAGCAGTTCTTC.